These T cell receptor beta chains were read from a single sample in a study of shared clonotypes between healthy human individuals. Assay: immunoSEQ multiplex PCR; the TCRdb copy retains only in-frame clones and omits some. The sample carries more than 2,000,000 clones, over 85% recorded once. The sequencing sample was made of naive CD4+ T cells from PBMCs. The origin of the receptors is a man between 18 and 29 years old in good health. Some clones in this sample may be carry-over from other donors' samples. Both conserved end residues are part of each CDR3. Each record gives: V gene, J gene, clone size, D gene, CDR3 DNA, CDR3 protein. D genes are given only for firm matches. A clone size is listed for some rows: how often the clone was seen (once, few, many), or a class if it is expanded.

>TRBV9|TRBJ1-3|-|-
TGTGCCAGCAGCGTAGCTTATTCTGGAAACACCATATATTTT
CASSVAYSGNTIYF
>TRBV5-1|TRBJ2-2|once|-
TGCGCCAGCACCATGGACAGTTCCGGGGAGCTGTTTTTT
CASTMDSSGELFF
>TRBV5-1|TRBJ2-1|-|-
TGCGCCAGCACAATAGGAGTGTCGGCTGAGCAGTTCTTC
CASTIGVSAEQFF
>TRBV27|TRBJ2-7|-|TRBD2
TGTGCCAGCAGTTTATCGAGCGGGGTGTACGAGCAGTACTTC
CASSLSSGVYEQYF
>TRBV5-1|TRBJ2-3|-|TRBD2
TGCGCCAGCAGCTTGGGACTAGCGGGAAGGGAAGATACGCAGTATTTT
CASSLGLAGREDTQYF
>TRBV2|TRBJ2-7|few|TRBD1
TGTGCTAGCACAGGCAGGGGGCGATTGAGCTACGAGCAGTACTTC
CASTGRGRLSYEQYF
>TRBV5-4|TRBJ2-3|-|TRBD2
TGTGCCAGCAGCTCCCTAGCGGACTTGGGCACAGATACGCAGTATTTT
CASSSLADLGTDTQYF
>TRBV9|TRBJ2-3|-|TRBD2
TGTGCCAGCAGCCAACAAGCGGGAGGTCCAGATACGCAGTATTTT
CASSQQAGGPDTQYF
>TRBV7-8|TRBJ2-1|-|-
TGTGCCAGCAGCTTAGGGCGAGCACTTTACAATGAGCAGTTCTTC
CASSLGRALYNEQFF
>TRBV7-9|TRBJ2-7|once|-
TGTGCCAGCAGCCTACCTAGGGGCAGCCCCTGGTACTTC
CASSLPRGSPWYF
>TRBV7-8|TRBJ1-5|-|-
TGTGCCAGCAGCTTAGAGGGGTCCGGGGGTCAGCCCCAGCATTTT
CASSLEGSGGQPQHF
>TRBV28|TRBJ1-2|-|TRBD1
TGTGCCAGCAGGCCGACAGGGGGCGCGTGGGGCTACACCTTC
CASRPTGGAWGYTF
>TRBV30|TRBJ2-2|once|-
TGTGCCTGGAGTAGGGGGGTTTACACCGGGGAGCTGTTTTTT
CAWSRGVYTGELFF
>TRBV29-1|TRBJ2-5|-|-
TGCAGCGTTGAGAGGACCTTCCAAGAGACCCAGTACTTC
CSVERTFQETQYF
>TRBV5-5|TRBJ2-1|-|-
TGTGCCAGCAAGCCGGGGGCTTCTTACTACAATGAGCAGTTCTTC
CASKPGASYYNEQFF
>TRBV28|TRBJ2-7|-|TRBD2
TGTGCCAGCAGTCGCGGGACTAGCGGGCTCTCCTACGAGCAGTACTTC
CASSRGTSGLSYEQYF
>TRBV30|TRBJ1-5|-|-
TGTGCCTGGAGTGTACGCGGTGGTCAGCCCCAGCATTTT
CAWSVRGGQPQHF
>TRBV9|TRBJ2-5|-|-
TGTGCCAGCAGCGCAGGTACCCCTCCAGGATACTATCTTCAAGAGACCCAGTACTTC
CASSAGTPPGYYLQETQYF
>TRBV29-1|TRBJ1-1|few|-
TGCAGCGTTGGAGGGCCTGTCCGTGAAGCTTTCTTT
CSVGGPVREAFF
>TRBV6-5|TRBJ1-2|-|TRBD1
TGTGCCAGCAGCTCAGGGGGCTACGACTATGGCTACACCTTC
CASSSGGYDYGYTF
>TRBV7-9|TRBJ1-1|-|-
TGTGCCAGCAGCCGGCAGGGGATCACTGAAGCTTTCTTT
CASSRQGITEAFF
>TRBV7-3|TRBJ2-5|-|-
TGTGCCAGCAGCTTAGGAGGAATGACGCGGACCCAGTACTTC
CASSLGGMTRTQYF
>TRBV18|TRBJ2-2|-|-
TGTGCCAGCTCCCCTCAACCGGCAGCGAACACCGGGGAGCTGTTTTTT
CASSPQPAANTGELFF
>TRBV5-1|TRBJ2-3|-|TRBD2
TGCGCCAGCAGCTTGTTGGCGGGGGTCACAGATACGCAGTATTTT
CASSLLAGVTDTQYF
>TRBV5-4|TRBJ1-4|-|-
TGTGCCAGCAGCTTAAAGGGGGTGCTCAATGAAAAACTGTTTTTT
CASSLKGVLNEKLFF
>TRBV7-9|TRBJ1-1|-|-
TGTGCCAGCAGCTTTGCTGGTGCAGAAGCTTTCTTT
CASSFAGAEAFF
>TRBV4-3|TRBJ1-1|-|-
TGCGCCAGCAGCCAAAACCCAGGATTGAACACTGAAGCTTTCTTT
CASSQNPGLNTEAFF
>TRBV20-1|TRBJ2-1|once|-
TGCAGTGCTACTCGGGGGGAGCAGTTCTTC
CSATRGEQFF
>TRBV28|TRBJ1-4|-|-
TGTGCCAGCAGTTTAACACCCGCTAATGAAAAACTGTTTTTT
CASSLTPANEKLFF
>TRBV30|TRBJ2-5|once|-
TGTGCCTGGAGTCGGAAGGGCGTTGAAGAGACCCAGTACTTC
CAWSRKGVEETQYF
>TRBV7-3|TRBJ2-7|-|-
TGTGCCAGCAGCTTAATGGCAGGGGATACCTACGAGCAGTACTTC
CASSLMAGDTYEQYF
>TRBV28|TRBJ2-7|once|-
TGTGCCAGCAACTCTTGGGCCTACTGGAGCTCCTACGAGCAGTACTTC
CASNSWAYWSSYEQYF
>TRBV7-9|TRBJ1-5|few|-
TGTGCCAGCAGCTTCGCAGGGGATCAGCCCCAGCATTTT
CASSFAGDQPQHF
>TRBV30|TRBJ1-2|-|-
TGTGCCTGCCGCCCCTTTTCAGCTAACTATGGCTACACCTTC
CACRPFSANYGYTF
>TRBV7-3|TRBJ2-1|-|TRBD2
TGTGCCAGCAGCTTAACAGCGGGACCTTACAATGAGCAGTTCTTC
CASSLTAGPYNEQFF
>TRBV4-1|TRBJ2-6|-|-
TGCGCCAGCAGCCAAGATTTATGGGGGGCAGCTGGGGCCAACGTCCTGACTTTC
CASSQDLWGAAGANVLTF